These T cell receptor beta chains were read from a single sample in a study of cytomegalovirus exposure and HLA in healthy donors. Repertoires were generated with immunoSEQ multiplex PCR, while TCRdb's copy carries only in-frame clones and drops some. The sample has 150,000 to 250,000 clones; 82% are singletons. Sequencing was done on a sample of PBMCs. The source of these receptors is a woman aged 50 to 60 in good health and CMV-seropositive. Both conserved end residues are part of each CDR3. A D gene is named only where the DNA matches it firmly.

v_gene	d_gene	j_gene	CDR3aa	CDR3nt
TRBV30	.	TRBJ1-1	CALESTGLNTEAFF	TGTGCTCTAGAGAGCACAGGGCTGAACACTGAAGCTTTCTTT
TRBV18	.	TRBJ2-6	CASSPSSGNDVLTF	TGTGCCAGCTCACCATCGTCAGGGAACGACGTCCTGACTTTC
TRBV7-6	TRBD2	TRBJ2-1	CASSLPTGDSGIVSYNEQFF	TGTGCCAGCAGCTTACCCACTGGGGATAGCGGGATTGTGAGCTACAATGAGCAGTTCTTC
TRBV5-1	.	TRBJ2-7	CASSLLNEQYF	TGCGCCAGCAGCTTGCTTAACGAGCAGTACTTC
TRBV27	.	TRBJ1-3	CASAFTGSSGNTIYF	TGTGCCAGCGCATTTACAGGGAGCTCTGGAAACACCATATATTTT
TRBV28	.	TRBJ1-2	CASTKRVNYGYTF	TGTGCCAGCACAAAGAGGGTAAACTATGGCTACACCTTC
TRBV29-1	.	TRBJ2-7	CSVGVLSSYEQYF	TGCAGCGTTGGTGTCCTGAGCTCCTACGAGCAGTACTTC
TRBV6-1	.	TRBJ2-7	CASRAGYEQYF	TGTGCCAGCAGGGCCGGGTACGAGCAGTACTTC
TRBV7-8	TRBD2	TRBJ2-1	CASSLVRLAGKGDEQFF	TGTGCCAGCAGCCTAGTCCGACTAGCGGGAAAGGGGGATGAGCAGTTCTTC
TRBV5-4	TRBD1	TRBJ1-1	CASSSGRDRGPEAFF	TGTGCCAGCAGCTCCGGCCGGGACAGGGGGCCAGAAGCTTTCTTT